The 28 T cell receptor beta chains in this list originate from one sample, sequenced in a study of T cell repertoires in cytomegalovirus infection. A single record per CDR3 protein comes from TCRdb applying MiXCR to the reads. Counted here are hundreds of thousands of distinct CDR3 sequences, approximately 32% occurring once; the ten biggest clones make up about 20%. Their target antigens are unknown. Source: cultured PBMCs, taken from culture after CMV antigen stimulation. These receptors all stem from a human donor in good health (CMV status not recorded). Some clones in this sample may be carry-over from other donors' samples.

The chain combines TRBV19 with TRBJ2-7, with TRBD1 matching over 10 bases. CDR1 is LNHDA and CDR2 is SQIVND in the germline V gene (reference sequence). The CDR3 loop spans 15 amino acids. Trimming took 1 base from V and 5 from J; bases not matched to a gene: 5. The CDR3 DNA sequence: TGTGCCAGTAGTATAGCCGGGACAGGGGCTGACGAGCAGTACTTC. It codes for CASSIAGTGADEQYF.

The chain links TRBV6-1 to TRBJ1-2, with D hard to call. The germline V gene encodes CDR1 MNHNS and CDR2 SASEGT. Trimming stripped 1 base from V and 8 bases from J, with 11 bases between. The CDR3 is 13 residues long. The CDR3 here is CASSEVSEVGYTF. CDR3 DNA: TGTGCCAGCAGTGAAGTATCGGAAGTGGGCTACACCTTC.

Only a few counts were recorded for this clonotype. The V gene is TRBV4-1, the J gene TRBJ2-1; 14 nucleotides match TRBD2. The CDR3 extends over 18 amino acids. Germline V CDR1 and CDR2: MGHRA, YSYEKL. V trimming: 3 bases; J trimming: 7 bases; junction bases outside the gene matches: 11. The DNA for the CDR3 is TGCGCCAGCAGCCAGGCGATGGGACTAGCGGGAGTAAGGAATGAGCAGTTCTTC. Its translation: CASSQAMGLAGVRNEQFF.

This clonotype was counted between two and nine times. The CDR3 spells CASSFGGSGPTYTEAFF. CDR3 DNA: TGTGCCAGCAGTTTCGGGGGCTCTGGACCCACTTACACTGAAGCTTTCTTT. This chain connects TRBV7-3 to TRBJ1-1, with TRBD1 as a possible D gene (6 bases). Germline CDR1 SGHTA, CDR2 FQGTGA. CDR3 length: 17 amino acids. V was pared by 6 bases and J by 3 bases, with 23 bases between.

CDR3 residues: CASSRKSEQYF. The CDR3 DNA follows: TGTGCCAGCAGTCGCAAATCCGAGCAGTACTTC. V usage is TRBV6-2 or TRBV6-3 and J usage is TRBJ2-7; no reliable D call. Germline V gene lookup returns CDR1 MNHEY and CDR2 SVGEGT. The CDR3 loop spans 11 amino acids. Trimming took off 5 bases at V and 6 bases at J, with 8 bases between the two ends.

In DNA, the CDR3 is TGTGCCAGCAGTTTATTGACAGAATATAGCAATCAGCCCCAGCATTTT. This encodes CASSLLTEYSNQPQHF. The rearrangement joins TRBV28 to TRBJ1-5, with D perhaps matching TRBD1 (5 bases). Germline CDR1 is MDHEN and CDR2 is SYDVKM. This CDR3 contains 16 residues. The V gene lost 1 base and the J gene lost 0 bases, with 10 bases spanning the gap.

This clonotype was observed a handful of times. The chain combines TRBV6-5 with TRBJ2-3; D is perhaps TRBD2 (7 bases). CDR1 is MNHEY, CDR2 SVGAGI, per germline. The CDR3 is made up of 15 amino acids. Trimming pared 9 bases from V and 5 bases from J, leaving 21 bases between. CDR3 amino acids: CASSWGGQVRDTQYF. The CDR3, as DNA: TGTGCCAGTTCATGGGGGGGGCAGGTGAGAGATACGCAGTATTTT.

The chain uses TRBV2 and TRBJ2-2, with D perhaps matching TRBD2 (6 bases). CDR3 length equals 15 residues. V lost 3 bases to trimming and J lost 1 base, with 9 bases between them. Germline assignment: CDR1 SNHLY and CDR2 FYNNEI. Here the CDR3 DNA reads TGTGCCAGCAGTGAGGAGGGAGGGAACACCGGGGAGCTGTTTTTT. This translates into CASSEEGGNTGELFF.

As concerns this clonotype: This sequence may be a read error, since a much larger clone differs from it by one base. V usage is TRBV7-2 and J usage is TRBJ2-1; unclear D gene. Germline V gives CDR1 SGHTA, CDR2 FQGNSA. The CDR3 runs 14 residues. CDR3: CAISLPSMINEQFF. The CDR3 coding sequence is TGTGCCATCAGCTTGCCCTCGATGATCAATGAGCAGTTCTTC.

The J gene is TRBJ2-3, the V gene TRBV12-3 or TRBV12-4; D unclear. V lost 5 bases and J 8 bases, leaving 14 bases between the germline ends. The CDR3 length is 13 residues. DNA for the CDR3: TGTGCCAGCAGTAGGTTAGCTTCCGGTACGCAGTATTTT. It is translated as CASSRLASGTQYF.

This chain uses TRBV12-3 or TRBV12-4 with TRBJ1-2, with a tentative D call TRBD1 (5 bases). V lost 7 bases, J lost 8 bases, and 17 bases lay in between. There are 13 residues in the CDR3. This chain's CDR3 is CASTLRGQSGYTF. In DNA form, the CDR3 reads TGTGCCAGCACCCTTCGCGGACAAAGCGGCTACACCTTC.

This clonotype was observed at least ten times. This chain joins TRBV7-8 and TRBJ2-6; perhaps TRBD2 as D (5 bases). V was shortened by 8 bases and J by 0 bases, with 23 bases between the two germline ends. Germline CDR1 and CDR2: SGHVS and FQNEAQ. This CDR3 comprises 19 residues. CDR3 sequence: CASPLYRWTASSGANVLTF. In DNA form, the CDR3 reads TGTGCCAGCCCCCTGTATCGTTGGACTGCGAGCTCTGGGGCCAACGTCCTGACTTTC.

The V and J genes are TRBV19 and TRBJ1-1; D ambiguous. The CDR3 sequence is 14 residues long. Germline-derived CDR1 and CDR2 are LNHDA and SQIVND (reference sequence). Trimming left V 7 bases short and J 1 base short, with 13 bases between. The CDR3 nucleotides read TGTGCCAGTATTTCCTTCTCGAGGAACACTGAAGCTTTCTTT. Its translation is CASISFSRNTEAFF.

The sample holds many counts of this clonotype. This sequence joins TRBV7-3 and TRBJ2-2; the D gene could be TRBD1 or TRBD2 (5 bases each). The CDR3 runs 14 residues. Trimming pared 5 bases from V and 4 bases from J, leaving 11 bases between. CDR1 SGHTA and CDR2 FQGTGA come from the germline V gene. CDR3 nucleotide sequence: TGTGCCAGCAGCCGGGACCTCGGCACCGGGGAGCTGTTTTTT. It specifies CASSRDLGTGELFF.

The chain has TRBV18 and TRBJ2-7; 12 nucleotides align to TRBD1. V shed 3 bases, J shed 3 bases, and the junction held 9 bases outside the gene matches. The V gene's germline CDR1 is KGHSH and CDR2 LQKENI. This CDR3 region has 17 residues. The CDR3 reads CASSPRPGQGAGYEQYF. The CDR3 nucleotides are TGTGCCAGCTCACCTCGCCCGGGACAGGGGGCTGGCTACGAGCAGTACTTC. Full variable domain (missing parts from reference TRBV18 and TRBJ2-7): NAGVMQNPRHLVRRRGQEARLRCSPMKGHSHVYWYRQLPEEGLKFMVYLQKENIIDESGMPKERFSAEFPKEGPSILRIQQVVRGDSAAYFCASSPRPGQGAGYEQYFGPGTRLTVT.

The rearrangement uses TRBV20-1 and TRBJ1-1, with a tentative D call TRBD1 (6 bases). Trimming shortened V by 3 bases and J by 5 bases, and 16 bases separated the two germline ends. Looked up from germline, CDR1 is DFQATT and CDR2 is SNEGSKA (reference sequence). This CDR3 region has 14 residues. The CDR3 spells CSARNTGTWTEAFF. The CDR3 DNA sequence: TGCAGTGCTAGGAACACAGGGACGTGGACTGAAGCTTTCTTT.

The chain is built from TRBV6-1 and TRBJ1-2, with 9 bases aligning to TRBD1. There are 13 residues in the CDR3. CDR1 is MNHNS and CDR2 is SASEGT in the germline V gene. V lost 6 bases to trimming and J lost 4 bases; unmatched junction nucleotides: 3. CDR3 region: CASRETGGYGYTF. In DNA form, the CDR3 reads TGTGCCAGCAGGGAGACAGGGGGCTATGGCTACACCTTC.

The chain has TRBV7-2 and TRBJ2-3; no reliable D call. The CDR3 sequence is 14 residues long. Per the germline V gene, CDR1 is SGHTA and CDR2 is FQGNSA. V dropped 5 bases and J dropped 2 bases, with 11 bases sitting between them. The CDR3: CASSGDRYTDTQYF. The CDR3 coding sequence is TGTGCCAGCAGCGGTGACCGTTACACAGATACGCAGTATTTT.

This clonotype was recorded a few times. The chain recombines TRBV7-6 with TRBJ2-5; 9 nucleotides align to TRBD1. Germline V gene lookup returns CDR1 SGHVS and CDR2 FNYEAQ. CDR3 length: 17 residues. The V gene end was trimmed by 3 bases and the J gene end by 5 bases; junction bases not matched to a gene: 13. In DNA form, the CDR3 reads TGTGCCAGCAGCTTCCCCTTCGGACAGGGGACACAGGAGACCCAGTACTTC. Translating gives CASSFPFGQGTQETQYF.

This chain links TRBV28 with TRBJ1-5; D gene ambiguous. The CDR3 runs to 16 residues. Germline V gene lookup returns CDR1 MDHEN and CDR2 SYDVKM. Trimming removed 2 bases from V and 0 bases from J, with 11 bases in between. The CDR3 nucleotides are TGTGCCAGCAGTTTAAGTCAGGTCTATAGCAATCAGCCCCAGCATTTT. This gives the protein CASSLSQVYSNQPQHF. Filled out from reference TRBV28 and TRBJ1-5, the complete variable domain reads DVKVTQSSRYLVKRTGEKVFLECVQDMDHENMFWYRQDPGLGLRLIYFSYDVKMKEKGDIPEGYSVSREKKERFSLILESASTNQTSMYLCASSLSQVYSNQPQHFGDGTRLSIL.

This clonotype was observed many times. The CDR3 DNA sequence: TGTGCCAGCACCCTACAGAAAACCTACAATGAGCAGTTCTTC. This sequence encodes CASTLQKTYNEQFF. This chain uses TRBV11-2 with TRBJ2-1; D ambiguous. The CDR3 is 14 residues long. The germline V gene has CDR1 SGHAT and CDR2 FQNNGV. Trimming removed 7 bases from V and 2 bases from J, with 12 bases in between.

The CDR3 sequence is CAINHEGLYGYTF. The CDR3 region has the DNA TGTGCCATCAATCATGAGGGGTTATATGGCTACACCTTC. V gene TRBV10-3 combines with J gene TRBJ1-2; TRBD1 might be the D (5 bases). This CDR3 is built from 13 residues. V was shortened by 7 bases and J by 5 bases, with 14 bases between the two germline ends. From germline, CDR1 is ENHRY and CDR2 SYGVKD.

The chain employs TRBV13 and TRBJ2-3, with a possible D match to TRBD2 (5 bases). V lost 1 base and J 2 bases, leaving 10 bases between the germline ends. Germline V gene data show CDR1 as PRHDT and CDR2 as FYEKMQ (reference sequence). This CDR3 is 15 amino acids long. This chain's CDR3 is CASSLVASNTDTQYF. As DNA, the CDR3 is TGTGCCAGCAGCTTAGTAGCTAGCAACACAGATACGCAGTATTTT.

The chain couples TRBV30 to TRBJ2-7; D is possibly TRBD2 (6 bases). Germline V CDR1 and CDR2: GTSNPN, SVGIG (reference sequence). V lost 7 bases to trimming and J lost 2 bases, with 15 bases between them. This CDR3 has 13 residues. The CDR3 DNA follows: TGTGCCTCCTCGACCGGCGGGACCTACGAGCAGTACTTC. This encodes CASSTGGTYEQYF.

In DNA form, the CDR3 reads TGTGCCAGCAGCGTGGACATGAATAATGAAAAACTGTTTTTT. Translated, it gives CASSVDMNNEKLFF. The chain has TRBV5-6 and TRBJ1-4; D is perhaps TRBD1 (5 bases). Trimming took off 4 bases at V and 4 bases at J, with 11 bases between the two ends. The CDR3 runs 14 residues. Germline V gives CDR1 SGHDT, CDR2 YYEEEE. Looking up the rest from reference TRBV5-6 and TRBJ1-4 gives the full variable domain: DAGVTQSPTHLIKTRGQQVTLRCSPKSGHDTVSWYQQALGQGPQFIFQYYEEEERQRGNFPDRFSGHQFPNYSSELNVNALLLGDSALYLCASSVDMNNEKLFFGSGTQLSVL.

This clonotype has more than one count but fewer than ten. This chain connects TRBV24-1 to TRBJ2-2, with D possibly being TRBD2 (5 bases). Germline lookup yields CDR1 KGHDR and CDR2 SFDVKD. There are 15 residues in the CDR3. The V and J ends lost 3 bases and 7 bases respectively, with 14 bases between them. The chain's CDR3 is CATSDATTLRGELFF. CDR3 bases: TGTGCCACCAGTGATGCGACTACGCTCCGCGGGGAGCTGTTTTTT.

The chain joins TRBV12-3 or TRBV12-4 to TRBJ2-7; weak D call: TRBD2 (6 bases). The CDR3 loop spans 14 amino acids. The V gene lost 7 bases and the J gene lost 5 bases, with 18 bases spanning the gap. The DNA of the CDR3 is TGTGCCAGCACCTTTCCCGGGGGACCCAACGAGCAGTACTTC. This translates into CASTFPGGPNEQYF.

The chain links TRBV7-2 to TRBJ1-5; perhaps TRBD1 as D (5 bases). Deletions cut 5 bases from V and 3 bases from J, with 11 bases between. Germline lookup yields CDR1 SGHTA and CDR2 FQGNSA. This CDR3 has 14 residues. As DNA, the CDR3 is TGTGCCAGCAGCCCCGGACACAACAATCAGCCCCAGCATTTT. Protein product: CASSPGHNNQPQHF.